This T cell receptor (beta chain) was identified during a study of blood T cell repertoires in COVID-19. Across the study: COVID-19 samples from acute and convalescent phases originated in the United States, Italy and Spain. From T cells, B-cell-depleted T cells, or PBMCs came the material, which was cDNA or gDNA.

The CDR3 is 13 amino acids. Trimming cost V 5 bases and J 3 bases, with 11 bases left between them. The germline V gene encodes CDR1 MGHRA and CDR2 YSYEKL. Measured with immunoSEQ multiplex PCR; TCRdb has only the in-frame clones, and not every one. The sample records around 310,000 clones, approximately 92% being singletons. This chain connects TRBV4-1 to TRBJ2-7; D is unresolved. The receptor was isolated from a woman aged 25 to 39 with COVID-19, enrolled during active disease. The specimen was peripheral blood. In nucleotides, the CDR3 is TGCGCCAGCAGCGATGAGTACGGCTACGAGCAGTACTTC. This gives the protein CASSDEYGYEQYF.